The sequence of this T cell receptor (beta chain) was determined in a study of identical twins. This clonotype occurred many times. MiXCR, run by TCRdb on the 5' RACE reads, gives a single entry per CDR3 protein. The sample holds about 520,000 distinct CDR3 sequences, 20% to 25% seen once. Germline V lookup: CDR1 DFQATT, CDR2 SNEGSKA (reference sequence). CDR3 size: 15 residues. Losses at the gene ends were 0 bases for V and 5 bases for J; bases not matched to a gene: 5. This same sample was also part of a study on T cells expressing NK-cell markers. That investigation notes: Sorted CD3+CD56-NKG2C+, CD3+CD56+NKG2C- and CD3+CD56+NKG2C+ T cells were the source of the TCR beta repertoires.

This receptor was taken from a woman younger than 30 in good health. The sample comprised CD4+ T cells sorted from blood. The chain has TRBV20-1 and TRBJ2-7, with 12 positions matching TRBD2. The CDR3 spells CSAREVGLAGNEQYF. For the CDR3, the DNA is TGCAGTGCTAGAGAAGTCGGACTAGCGGGAAACGAGCAGTACTTC.